Each of the 9 T cell receptor beta chains below was sequenced from the same sample in a study of blood T cell repertoires in COVID-19 (dated by TCRdb to the early 2020s). The library relied on the immunoSEQ multiplex PCR assay. TCRdb provides this immuneACCESS table in a form limited to in-frame rearrangements. Some clones are lacking; in checked studies, under half of them reflect an unresolved V gene, and why the rest are absent is not known. The sample table contains around 61,000 clones; only one count was recorded for over 85% of them. Approximately 1.5% of the sample is in the top ten clones. Sequences were obtained from peripheral blood. These receptors were obtained from a man aged 55 to 69 with acute or convalescent COVID-19.

V is TRBV28 and J is TRBJ1-2; possibly TRBD1 for D (5 bases). Per germline, CDR1 MDHEN and CDR2 SYDVKM. This CDR3 has 16 amino acids. V gave up 4 bases and J gave up 7 bases, with 22 bases separating them. The CDR3 loop reads CASSSPGSGRLGGYTF. CDR3 sequence (DNA): TGTGCCAGCAGTTCCCCGGGTTCAGGGCGCCTTGGTGGCTACACCTTC.

The V gene is TRBV7-2, the J gene TRBJ2-7; 10 positions agree with TRBD1. Per the germline V gene, CDR1 is SGHTA and CDR2 is FQGNSA. J lost 4 bases, V lost 4 bases, and 7 bases had no gene match. The length of the CDR3 is 15 residues. CDR3 loop: CASSSPDRGKYEQYF. CDR3 DNA sequence: TGTGCCAGCAGCTCCCCGGACAGGGGGAAGTACGAGCAGTACTTC.

In its sample, this clone was seen once. V usage is TRBV6-5 and J usage is TRBJ1-1, with a possible D match to TRBD1 (6 bases). Germline lookup yields CDR1 MNHEY and CDR2 SVGAGI. Trimming pared 7 bases from V and 1 base from J, leaving 10 bases between. CDR3 length equals 13 residues. The CDR3 DNA sequence: TGTGCCAGCATAGGGACATCGAACACTGAAGCTTTCTTT. Its translation: CASIGTSNTEAFF.

The V call is TRBV30, the J call TRBJ1-5; D call uncertain. Per the germline V gene, CDR1 is GTSNPN and CDR2 is SVGIG (reference sequence). The CDR3 is 13 amino acids. Deletions cut 0 bases from V and 6 bases from J, with 9 bases between. The CDR3 coding sequence is TGTGCCTGGAGTGTAATCGGTGGTCAGCCCCAGCATTTT. Protein sequence: CAWSVIGGQPQHF.

Written as DNA, the CDR3 is TGCGCCAGCACTGGAGACGGTGCAACTAATGAAAAACTGTTTTTT. It yields the protein CASTGDGATNEKLFF. V usage is TRBV4-1 and J usage is TRBJ1-4; no clear D. The germline V and J ends were trimmed by 7 bases and 0 bases, with 12 bases remaining between them. From germline, CDR1 is MGHRA and CDR2 YSYEKL. The CDR3 extends over 15 amino acids.

This rearrangement joins TRBV7-3 to TRBJ2-5, with 8 bases aligning to TRBD2. Germline lookup yields CDR1 SGHTA and CDR2 FQGTGA. The CDR3 has 13 amino acids. J was trimmed by 4 bases and V by 3 bases; bases with no gene match: 1. The chain's CDR3 is CASSFAGGETQYF. As DNA, the CDR3 is TGTGCCAGCAGCTTTGCGGGGGGAGAGACCCAGTACTTC.

Note on this clone: Germline is not matched at one junction end, which may reflect a read error. V gene TRBV12-3 or TRBV12-4 combines with J gene TRBJ2-7; the D gene is possibly TRBD2 (7 bases). This CDR3 region has 12 residues. In nucleotides, the CDR3 is TGTGCCAGCTGTTTGGGGAGGGGGGGTAAGTACTTC. Its translation: CASCLGRGGKYF.

The chain uses TRBV5-1 and TRBJ2-3; the match to TRBD2 covers 9 bases. This CDR3 is 15 amino acids long. CDR1 and CDR2 from the germline V gene are SGHRS and YFSETQ. V shed 6 bases, J shed 0 bases, and the junction held 5 bases outside the gene matches. CDR3 nucleotide sequence: TGCGCCAGCAACGAAGCGGGGGGTAGCACAGATACGCAGTATTTT. Residues: CASNEAGGSTDTQYF.

The chain combines TRBV9 with TRBJ2-2, with D possibly TRBD1 on 5 matching bases. The CDR3 runs to 14 residues. The V gene lost 1 base and the J gene lost 1 base, with 5 bases spanning the gap. Germline CDR1 reads SGDLS; CDR2 reads YYNGEE. CDR3 amino acids: CASSVQGNTGELFF. In DNA, the CDR3 is TGTGCCAGCAGCGTACAGGGGAACACCGGGGAGCTGTTTTTT.